This T cell receptor beta chain was sequenced in a study of shared clonotypes between healthy human individuals. Study details: In total, the donors were a couple of women and a few men aged 18 to 49. The study used three CD4 naive, three CD4 memory, two CD8 naive and one CD8 memory plate per donor. Findings of the study overall: Sharing across four donors was highest in naive CD4 (roughly 5%) and lowest in memory CD8 (around 0.4%). In contrast to clonotypes shared by all four donors, non-shared clonotypes had lower generation probabilities.

The method was immunoSEQ multiplex PCR; TCRdb's version includes in-frame clones alone and lacks a portion of them. This table holds over 800,000 clones, nearly 95% found once. In the naive CD8 group, cells lacked CD45RO and were positively selected for CCR7, so terminally differentiated effector memory CD45RA+ cells were left out. A word on this clone: Antigen unknown.

After removal of 6 bases from V and 4 bases from J, the junction contained 12 bases not matched to a gene. This CDR3 is 16 amino acids long. Germline values: CDR1 SEHNR, CDR2 FQNEAQ (reference sequence). This chain uses TRBV7-9 with TRBJ2-3; 8 bases are shared with TRBD1. Sequences were obtained from naive CD8+ T cells sorted from blood. The TCR comes from a man younger than 40 in good health. CDR3 coding DNA: TGTGCCAGCAGGATTCAGACAGGGGCCTCCGCAGATACGCAGTATTTT. Translating gives CASRIQTGASADTQYF.